This T cell receptor beta chain was obtained from a study of tumor-infiltrating lymphocytes in primary liver carcinoma. Extraction of RNA together with DNA used about 17-34 mg of unsorted bulk tissue. Germline V gene lookup returns CDR1 GTSNPN and CDR2 SVGIG (reference sequence). This CDR3 is 14 amino acids long. V gave up 3 bases and J gave up 8 bases, with 17 bases separating them. The investigators made TCR beta cDNA from 500 ng total RNA, using a constant-region primer. Researchers made the TCR beta libraries by running three nested multiplex PCR rounds with slightly modified ARM-PCR. TRBV1-TRBV30 forward and Cbeta reverse primers drove the first two roughly 10-cycle rounds. TCRdb redid the calling of the multiplex PCR reads with MiXCR, one entry per CDR3 protein. In the table there are approximately 100,000 distinct CDR3 sequences, about 70% of which are singletons. Many counts were recorded for this clonotype. The antigen remains undetermined.

Study-level points and caveats: Whereas tumor region pairs overlapped more, tumor-adjacent and tumor-blood pairs overlapped less.

The sequencing sample was made of liver tumor tissue from sampling region 2. Indicated subset: tumor region T2, inferior pole. The chain combines TRBV30 with TRBJ2-1; D is tentatively TRBD1 or TRBD2 (5 bases each). This TCR was sampled from a woman aged 55-70 years with primary liver carcinoma and hepatitis B virus infection. In DNA, the CDR3 is TGTGCCTGGAGCTCGGGACCAGGGATCCATGAGCAGTTCTTC. Residues: CAWSSGPGIHEQFF.